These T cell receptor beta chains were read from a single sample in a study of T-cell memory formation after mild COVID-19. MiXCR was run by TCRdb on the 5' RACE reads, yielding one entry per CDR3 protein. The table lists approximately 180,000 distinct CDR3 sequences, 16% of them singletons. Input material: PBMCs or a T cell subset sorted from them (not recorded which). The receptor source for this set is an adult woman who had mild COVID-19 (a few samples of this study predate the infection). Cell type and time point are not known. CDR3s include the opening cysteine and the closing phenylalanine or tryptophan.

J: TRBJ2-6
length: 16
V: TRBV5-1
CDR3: CASEFTPGSGANVLTF

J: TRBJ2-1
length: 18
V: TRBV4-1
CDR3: CASSQGQIKQGLYNEQFF

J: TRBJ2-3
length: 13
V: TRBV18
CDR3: CASSGQRTDTQYF

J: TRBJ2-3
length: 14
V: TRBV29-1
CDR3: CSVPGGGSALTQYF

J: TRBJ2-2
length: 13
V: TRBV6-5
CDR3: CASTPSLTGELFF

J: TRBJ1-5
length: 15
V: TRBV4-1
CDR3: CASSHLDRINQPQHF

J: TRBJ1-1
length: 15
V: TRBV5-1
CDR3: CASSLDKLPGTEAFF

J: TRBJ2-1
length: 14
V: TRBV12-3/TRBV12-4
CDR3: CASRLGLARDEQFF

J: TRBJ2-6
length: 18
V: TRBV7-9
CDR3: CASSSPPEGGSGANVLTF

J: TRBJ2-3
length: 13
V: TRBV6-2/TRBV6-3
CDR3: CASSTPATDTQYF

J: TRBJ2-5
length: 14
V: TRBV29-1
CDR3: CSVFMGGVRETQYF

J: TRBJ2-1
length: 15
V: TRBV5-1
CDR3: CASRLAGSSYNEQFF

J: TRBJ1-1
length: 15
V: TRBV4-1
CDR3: CASSQGPGQATEAFF

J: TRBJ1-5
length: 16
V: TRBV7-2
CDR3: CASSLVGTESNQPQHF

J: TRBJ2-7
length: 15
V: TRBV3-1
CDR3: CASSPRESLSYEQYF

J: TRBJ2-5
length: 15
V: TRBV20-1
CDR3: CSARNSGRAGETQYF

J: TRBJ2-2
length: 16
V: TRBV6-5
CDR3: CASSNSGGTTPGELFF

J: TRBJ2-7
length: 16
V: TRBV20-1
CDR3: CSAVGQDHRLSIEQYF

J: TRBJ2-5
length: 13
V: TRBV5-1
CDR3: CASSLGGGETQYF

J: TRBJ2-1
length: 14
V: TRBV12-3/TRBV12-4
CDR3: CASSLGTSSYEQFF

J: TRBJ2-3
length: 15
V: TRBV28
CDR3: CASTSSGMAADTQYF

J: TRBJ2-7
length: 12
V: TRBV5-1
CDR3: CASSLGAYEQYF

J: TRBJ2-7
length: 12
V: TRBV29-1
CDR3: CSVTSGSYEQYF

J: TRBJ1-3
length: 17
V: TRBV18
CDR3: CASSPPRGRLNGNTIYF

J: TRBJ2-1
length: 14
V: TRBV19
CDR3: CASSTAGSYNEQFF

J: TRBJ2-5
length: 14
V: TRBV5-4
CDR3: CASSFDSPRETQYF

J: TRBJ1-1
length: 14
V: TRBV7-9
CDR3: CASSLQGSNTEAFF

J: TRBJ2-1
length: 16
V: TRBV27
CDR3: CASSLRGTSGIYEQFF

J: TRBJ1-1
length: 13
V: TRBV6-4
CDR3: CASSDSGGTEAFF

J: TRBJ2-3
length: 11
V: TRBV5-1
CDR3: CASSGGNTQYF

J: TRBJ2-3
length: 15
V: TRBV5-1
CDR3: CASSSRGEQTDTQYF

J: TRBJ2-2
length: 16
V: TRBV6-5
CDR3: CASSYRGQGATGELFF

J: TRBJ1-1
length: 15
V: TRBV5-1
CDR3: CASSLAQGLNTEAFF

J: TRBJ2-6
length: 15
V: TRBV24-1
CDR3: CATSAGGFGANVLTF

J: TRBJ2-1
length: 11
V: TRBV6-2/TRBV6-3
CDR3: CASDAWGEQFF

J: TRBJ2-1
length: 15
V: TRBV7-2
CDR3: CASSLSGTLYNEQFF

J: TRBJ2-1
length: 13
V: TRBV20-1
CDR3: CSALTSGRGEQFF

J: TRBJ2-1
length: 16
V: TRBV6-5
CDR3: CASRPLSGRSYNEQFF

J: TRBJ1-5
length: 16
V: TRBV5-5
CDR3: CASSYSGTGVDQPQHF

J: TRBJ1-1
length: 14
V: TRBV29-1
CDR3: CSVELGATYTEAFF

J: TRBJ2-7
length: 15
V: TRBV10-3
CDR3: CAISDPRGKTYEQYF

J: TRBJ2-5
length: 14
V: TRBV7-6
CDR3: CASSSTRQQETQYF

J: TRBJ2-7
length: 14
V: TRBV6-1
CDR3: CASMRTGGDYEQYF

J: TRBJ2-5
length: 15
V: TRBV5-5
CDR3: CASSLGVATLETQYF

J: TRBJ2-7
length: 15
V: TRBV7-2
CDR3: CASSNALGPAYEQYF

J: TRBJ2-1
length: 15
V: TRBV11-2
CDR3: CASSLIGGVGDEQFF

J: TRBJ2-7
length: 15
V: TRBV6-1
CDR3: CASSEGVGGSYEQYF

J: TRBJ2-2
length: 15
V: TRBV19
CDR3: CASHPGRRGTGELFF

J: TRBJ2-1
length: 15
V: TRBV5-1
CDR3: CASSGSGSSYNEQFF

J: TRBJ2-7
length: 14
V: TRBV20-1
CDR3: CSAMGGRVPYEQYF

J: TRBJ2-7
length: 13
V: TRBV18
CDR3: CASSPFDSAEQYF

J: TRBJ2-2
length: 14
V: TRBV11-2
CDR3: CASSTQGFAGELFF

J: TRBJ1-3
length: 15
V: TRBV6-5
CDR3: CASSEDRARGNTIYF